This T cell receptor (beta chain) emerged from a study of T-cell reconstitution after alpha-beta-depleted transplantation in children. This clonotype has ten or more counts. A TCRbeta library incorporating unique molecular identifiers was prepared. Using its own MiXCR run on the PCR reads, TCRdb lists one record per CDR3 protein. This sample carries around 600,000 distinct CDR3 sequences, around a sixth of them seen once, and the ten largest clones take approximately 1.1%. Germline V gene sequence: CDR1 DFQATT, CDR2 SNEGSKA (reference sequence). Trimming took 5 bases from V and 5 from J; bases not matched to a gene: 6. The CDR3 consists of 12 residues.

Sequencing was performed on PBMCs from the stem cell graft donor, taken from the stem cell graft. The receptor was isolated from a human donor who donated a stem cell graft to a child with acute myeloid leukemia. The J gene is TRBJ2-7, the V gene TRBV20-1; TRBD2 aligns across 7 bases. DNA for the CDR3: TGCAGTGCTCCGGGGAGGGGTCACGAGCAGTACTTC. Translation gives CSAPGRGHEQYF.